This T cell receptor beta chain is from a study of T cell responses to AZD1222 COVID-19 vaccine. The study's findings and limits: Donors in the cohort were predominantly white British and more often female, and clonal diversity was possibly underestimated. Spike-spanning, vaccine-associated CD4 TCRs were dominant at 160-218 and 743-854. Of spike-specific TCRs, nearly half reportedly target regions left unmutated in variants.

Produced via immunoSEQ multiplex PCR; TCRdb's table is partial and in-frame only. In the table there are just over 70,000 clones, around 85% of which are singletons. V was trimmed by 7 bases and J by 6 bases, leaving 12 bases between them. This CDR3 contains 13 residues. In the case of this clone: The antigen remains undetermined. Other DNA sequences from this sample encode an identical CDR3 as well.

The receptor's source is an adult in good health. Sequences were derived from peripheral blood, sampled on day 0 of AZD1222 vaccination. The V and J genes are TRBV12-3 or TRBV12-4 and TRBJ2-2; D gene uncertain. CDR3 nucleotide sequence: TGTGCCAGCACCCCCCCCGCTGCCGGGGAGCTGTTTTTT. Its translation: CASTPPAAGELFF.